The table lists the clone carrying this TCR beta chain with a few counts. What it binds is not known. These data originate in a study of early T cells in non-severe SARS-CoV-2 infection. Background on the study: Alpha and beta chains were unpaired, from unsorted whole-blood bulk RNA.

Molecules of cDNA were individually given unique molecular identifiers that were attached to them. TCRdb called the 5' RACE reads again in MiXCR, with one record for every CDR3 protein. The data hold 75,000 to 90,000 distinct CDR3 sequences, with 15% observed a single time. Notes on the study in general: CD4 and private specificities were missed by VDJdb matching, which favored anti-spike CD8 responses.

The receptor was derived from an adult who was a healthcare worker with PCR-confirmed SARS-CoV-2 infection or an uninfected control (not recorded which). Input material: whole blood.

This CDR3 is CASSLWRSRTDTQYF. The CDR3 coding sequence is TGTGCCAGCAGCTTGTGGCGGAGCCGCACAGATACGCAGTATTTT. The chain recombines TRBV5-8 with TRBJ2-3, with D hard to call. V gave up 1 base and J gave up 1 base, with 10 bases separating them. This CDR3 region has 15 residues. The V gene's germline CDR1 is SGHTS and CDR2 YDEGEE.